This T cell receptor beta chain was identified during a study of T cell changes during pregnancy in multiple sclerosis. Germline lookup yields CDR1 SNHLY and CDR2 FYNNEI. V lost 6 bases and J lost 5; bases outside the gene matches: 3. The CDR3 spans 14 residues. Data came from immunoSEQ multiplex PCR; TCRdb stores just in-frame clones and leaves some out. The repertoire holds 37,000 or so clones, with roughly nine tenths as singletons. The source of this sequence is a female donor with multiple sclerosis, enrolled in a pregnancy study. Sample: CD4+ T cells from peripheral blood mononuclear cells, taken in the second trimester of pregnancy. The chain uses TRBV2 and TRBJ1-4; the match to TRBD1 covers 10 bases. The CDR3, as DNA: TGTGCCAGCAGCTTGGGACAGGGGAATGAAAAACTGTTTTTT. It is translated as CASSLGQGNEKLFF.